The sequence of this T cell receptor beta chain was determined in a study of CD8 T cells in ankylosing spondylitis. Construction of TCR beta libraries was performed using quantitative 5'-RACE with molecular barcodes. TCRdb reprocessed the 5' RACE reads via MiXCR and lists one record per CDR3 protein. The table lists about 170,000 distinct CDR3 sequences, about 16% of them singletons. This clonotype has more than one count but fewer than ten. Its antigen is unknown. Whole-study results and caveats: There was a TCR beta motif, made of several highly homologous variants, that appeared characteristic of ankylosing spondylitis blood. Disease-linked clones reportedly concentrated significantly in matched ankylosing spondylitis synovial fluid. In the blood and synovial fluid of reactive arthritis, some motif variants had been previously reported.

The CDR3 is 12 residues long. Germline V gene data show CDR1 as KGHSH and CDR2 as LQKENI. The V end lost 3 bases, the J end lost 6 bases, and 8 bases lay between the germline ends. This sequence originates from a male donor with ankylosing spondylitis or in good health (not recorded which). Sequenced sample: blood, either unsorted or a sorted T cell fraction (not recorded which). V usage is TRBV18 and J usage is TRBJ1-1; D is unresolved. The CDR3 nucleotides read TGTGCCAGCTCACCGCTCGGTGCTGAAGCTTTCTTT. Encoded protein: CASSPLGAEAFF.